This entry is about one T cell receptor beta chain. Its antigen is undetermined. One end of the junction is discordant with germline, which a read error may explain. This CDR3 contains 13 residues. Germline values: CDR1 SEHNR, CDR2 FQNEAQ (reference sequence). Sorted subsets were CFSE-labeled and cultured around five days with allogeneic dendritic cells. FACS sorted CD4+ or CD8+ T cells into CD45RA+ naive and CD45RO+ memory. Assay: immunoSEQ multiplex PCR; the TCRdb copy retains only in-frame clones and omits some. The data contain more than 9,500 clones, roughly 89% of them singletons. These data originate in a study of regulatory dendritic cells for organ transplantation. Overall study results and limits: Naive T cells showed high diversity, memory cells less, memory CD8+ least. Between individuals, the alloreactive memory CD8+ T cell pool differed considerably.

The V gene is TRBV7-9, the J gene TRBJ2-3; D gene uncertain. The source is a human donor in good health. Sequencing was performed on naive CD8+ T cells from blood cultured with regulatory dendritic cells. The sample's subset: CD45RA+ naive T cells. The CDR3 sequence is CASSLVSTDTQYF. The CDR3 DNA is TGTGCCAGCAGTTTAGTGAGCACAGATACGCAGTATTTT.